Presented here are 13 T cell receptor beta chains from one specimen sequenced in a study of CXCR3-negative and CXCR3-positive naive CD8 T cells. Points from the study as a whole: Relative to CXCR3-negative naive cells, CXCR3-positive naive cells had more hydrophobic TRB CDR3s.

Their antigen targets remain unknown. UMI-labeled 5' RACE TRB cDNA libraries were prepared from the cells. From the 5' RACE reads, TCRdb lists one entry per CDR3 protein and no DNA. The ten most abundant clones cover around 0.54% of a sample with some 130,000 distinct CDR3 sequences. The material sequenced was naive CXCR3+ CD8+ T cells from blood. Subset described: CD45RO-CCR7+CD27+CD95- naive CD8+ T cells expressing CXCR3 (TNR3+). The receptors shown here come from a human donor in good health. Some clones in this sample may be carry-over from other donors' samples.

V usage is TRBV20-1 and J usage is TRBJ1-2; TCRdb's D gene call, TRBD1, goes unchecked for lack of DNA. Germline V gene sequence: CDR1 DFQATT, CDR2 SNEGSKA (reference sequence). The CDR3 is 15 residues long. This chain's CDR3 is CSATDDSGEEGGYTF.

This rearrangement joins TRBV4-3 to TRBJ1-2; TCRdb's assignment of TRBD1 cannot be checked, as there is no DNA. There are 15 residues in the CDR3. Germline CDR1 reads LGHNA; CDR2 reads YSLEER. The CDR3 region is CASSQATGGRNGYTF.

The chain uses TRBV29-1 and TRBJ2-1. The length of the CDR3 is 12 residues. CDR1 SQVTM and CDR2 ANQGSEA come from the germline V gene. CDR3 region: CSVEDSYNEQFF.

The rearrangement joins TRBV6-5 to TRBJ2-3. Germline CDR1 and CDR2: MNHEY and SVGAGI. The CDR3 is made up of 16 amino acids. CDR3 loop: CASSYGVDGALDTQYF.

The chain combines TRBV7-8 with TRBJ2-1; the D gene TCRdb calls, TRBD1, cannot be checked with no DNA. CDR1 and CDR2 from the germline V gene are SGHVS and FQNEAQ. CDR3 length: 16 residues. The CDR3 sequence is CASSLQGWTSYNEQFF.

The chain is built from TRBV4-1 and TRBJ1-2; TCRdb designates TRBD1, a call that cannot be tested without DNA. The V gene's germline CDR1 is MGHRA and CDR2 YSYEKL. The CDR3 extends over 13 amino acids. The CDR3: CASSQEQGYGYTF.

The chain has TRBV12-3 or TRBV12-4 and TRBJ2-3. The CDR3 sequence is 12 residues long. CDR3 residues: CASRPSTDTQYF.

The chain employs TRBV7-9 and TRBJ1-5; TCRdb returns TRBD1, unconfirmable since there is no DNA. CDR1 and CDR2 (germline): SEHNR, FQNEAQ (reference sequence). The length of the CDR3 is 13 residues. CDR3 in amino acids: CASSPQVNQPQHF.

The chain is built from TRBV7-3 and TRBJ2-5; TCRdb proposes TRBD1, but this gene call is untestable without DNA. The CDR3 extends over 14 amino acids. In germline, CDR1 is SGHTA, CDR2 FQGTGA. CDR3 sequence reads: CASSSSGMKETQYF.

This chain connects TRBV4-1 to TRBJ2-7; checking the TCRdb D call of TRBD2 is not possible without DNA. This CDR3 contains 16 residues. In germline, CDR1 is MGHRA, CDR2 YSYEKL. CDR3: CASSQEQRGGSYEQYF.

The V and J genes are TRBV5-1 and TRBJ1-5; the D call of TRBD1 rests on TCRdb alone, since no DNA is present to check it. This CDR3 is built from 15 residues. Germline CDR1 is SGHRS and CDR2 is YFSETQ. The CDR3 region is CASSLEAGGVQPQHF. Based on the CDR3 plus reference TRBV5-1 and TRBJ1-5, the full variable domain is KAGVTQTPRYLIKTRGQQVTLSCSPISGHRSVSWYQQTPGQGLQFLFEYFSETQRNKGNFPGRFSGRQFSNSRSEMNVSTLELGDSALYLCASSLEAGGVQPQHFGDGTRLSIL.

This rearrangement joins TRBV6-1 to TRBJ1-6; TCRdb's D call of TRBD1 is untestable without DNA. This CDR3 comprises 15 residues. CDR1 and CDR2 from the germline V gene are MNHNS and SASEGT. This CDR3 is CASSELTGDNSPLHF.

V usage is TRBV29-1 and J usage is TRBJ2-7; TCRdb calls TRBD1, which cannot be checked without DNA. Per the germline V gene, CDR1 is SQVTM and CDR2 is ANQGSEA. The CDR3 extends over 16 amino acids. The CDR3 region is CSVVPLGTGMSYEQYF.